Shown below are 22 T cell receptor beta chains from a single sample sequenced in a study of blood T cell repertoires in COVID-19 (dated by TCRdb to about 2020). Library preparation used the immunoSEQ multiplex PCR assay. TCRdb provides this immuneACCESS table in a form limited to in-frame rearrangements. Some clones are lacking; in checked studies, under half of them reflect an unresolved V gene, and why the rest are absent is not known. The sample data list some 180,000 clones, and around nine tenths of these were observed just once. The ten top clones hold approximately 0.5% of the sample. The specimen was peripheral blood. The receptors shown here come from a man aged 50-60 years with acute or convalescent COVID-19.

The chain uses TRBV18 and TRBJ2-5; no clear D. V lost 5 bases to trimming and J lost 5 bases, with 9 bases between them. The CDR3 extends over 12 amino acids. Germline CDR1 KGHSH, CDR2 LQKENI. In nucleotides, the CDR3 is TGTGCCAGCTCAGTTGTTGGCGAGACCCAGTACTTC. It yields the protein CASSVVGETQYF.

CDR3 DNA: TGTGCCAGCAGCCCCCTCGGGGGAGGCCAAGAGACCCAGTACTTC. It yields the protein CASSPLGGGQETQYF. The V and J genes are TRBV9 and TRBJ2-5, with D possibly TRBD2 on 6 matching bases. Germline values: CDR1 SGDLS, CDR2 YYNGEE. This CDR3 is 15 amino acids long. V was shortened by 4 bases and J by 1 base, with 14 bases between the two germline ends. The entire variable domain, with the rest obtained from reference TRBV9 and TRBJ2-5, is as follows: DSGVTQTPKHLITATGQRVTLRCSPRSGDLSVYWYQQSLDQGLQFLIQYYNGEERAKGNILERFSAQQFPDLHSELNLSSLELGDSALYFCASSPLGGGQETQYFGPGTRLLVL.

J is TRBJ2-3 and V is TRBV10-2; D gene ambiguous. CDR3 length: 12 residues. The germline gives CDR1 WSHSY, CDR2 SAAADI. Trimming pared 6 bases from V and 1 base from J, leaving 5 bases between. The CDR3 here is CASRRGTDTQYF. The CDR3 region has the DNA TGCGCCAGCAGACGGGGCACAGATACGCAGTATTTT.

This chain uses TRBV7-2 with TRBJ2-3; the D gene is possibly TRBD1 (6 bases). V was shortened by 6 bases and J by 4 bases, with 14 bases between the two germline ends. Germline V gene lookup returns CDR1 SGHTA and CDR2 FQGNSA. The CDR3 loop spans 14 amino acids. The CDR3 loop is CASSKSQGPDTQYF. The CDR3 bases are TGTGCCAGCAGTAAATCCCAGGGGCCAGATACGCAGTATTTT. Drawing the rest from reference TRBV7-2 and TRBJ2-3, the complete variable domain is GAGVSQSPSNKVTEKGKDVELRCDPISGHTALYWYRQSLGQGLEFLIYFQGNSAPDKSGLPSDRFSAERTGGSVSTLTIQRTQQEDSAVYLCASSKSQGPDTQYFGPGTRLTVL.

The chain employs TRBV7-3 and TRBJ2-2; D is uncertain. Germline-derived CDR1 and CDR2 are SGHTA and FQGTGA. V was clipped by 6 bases and J by 3 bases, with 8 bases between them. This CDR3 comprises 13 residues. In DNA form, the CDR3 reads TGTGCCAGCAGACCAGGCTACACCGGGGAGCTGTTTTTT. Its protein is CASRPGYTGELFF.

J is TRBJ2-7 and V is TRBV10-3, with TRBD1 identical over 12 bases. CDR1 is ENHRY and CDR2 is SYGVKD in the germline V gene. CDR3 length: 16 amino acids. The ends lost 2 bases at V and 5 bases at J; junction bases unmatched: 7. CDR3 coding DNA: TGTGCCATCAGTGAGCAGCTCGGGACAGGGGGCCACGAGCAGTACTTC. Its protein is CAISEQLGTGGHEQYF.

This clone was seen only once. The chain carries TRBV7-8 and TRBJ2-5; D gene uncertain. Trimming shortened V by 5 bases and J by 3 bases, and 7 bases separated the two germline ends. The CDR3 contains 12 residues. Germline CDR1 SGHVS, CDR2 FQNEAQ. The DNA for the CDR3 is TGTGCCAGCAGCATCGACAAAGAGACCCAGTACTTC. Its translation is CASSIDKETQYF.

This chain uses TRBV5-1 with TRBJ2-1; 8 bases map to TRBD1. Germline CDR1 is SGHRS and CDR2 is YFSETQ. V lost 4 bases to trimming and J lost 3 bases; unmatched junction nucleotides: 6. The CDR3 extends over 15 amino acids. The CDR3 sequence: CASSDGQGGYNEQFF. DNA of the CDR3: TGCGCCAGCAGCGACGGACAGGGCGGCTACAATGAGCAGTTCTTC.

This clone was seen only once. The rearrangement joins TRBV3-1 (or the pseudogene TRBV3-2) to TRBJ1-3, with D uncertain. Germline V gene sequence: CDR1 LGHDT, CDR2 YNNKEL (reference sequence). V lost 0 bases and J lost 3, with 9 bases in between. The CDR3 runs 15 residues. CDR3 region: CASSQDMAGGNTIYF. For the CDR3, the DNA is TGTGCCAGCAGCCAAGATATGGCAGGTGGAAACACCATATATTTT.

The gene calls are TRBV2 and TRBJ1-3; D gene uncertain. In germline, CDR1 is SNHLY, CDR2 FYNNEI. This CDR3 region has 15 residues. V lost 4 bases, J lost 0 bases, and 10 bases lay in between. CDR3 protein: CASSAEAASGNTIYF. The CDR3 region has the DNA TGTGCCAGCAGTGCAGAGGCCGCCTCTGGAAACACCATATATTTT.

V is TRBV27 and J is TRBJ2-3; 7 bases map to TRBD1. With 4 bases clipped from V and 2 bases from J, the junction kept 6 bases outside the gene matches. The CDR3 covers 15 residues. From germline, CDR1 is MNHEY and CDR2 SMNVEV (reference sequence). Here the CDR3 reads CASSSLGTATDTQYF. CDR3 coding DNA: TGTGCCAGCAGTTCCCTCGGGACAGCCACAGATACGCAGTATTTT.

The V call is TRBV6-5, the J call TRBJ2-5; perhaps TRBD1 as D (6 bases). Trimming pared 6 bases from V and 0 bases from J, leaving 14 bases between. Germline values: CDR1 MNHEY, CDR2 SVGAGI. The CDR3 contains 15 residues. CDR3 sequence: CASRDRELYQETQYF. In DNA form, the CDR3 reads TGTGCCAGCAGGGACAGAGAACTGTACCAAGAGACCCAGTACTTC.

V usage is TRBV18 and J usage is TRBJ2-1; 7 bases align to TRBD2. V was pared by 3 bases and J by 10 bases, with 18 bases of the junction left unmatched. Looked up from germline, CDR1 is KGHSH and CDR2 is LQKENI. This CDR3 region has 17 residues. Here the CDR3 reads CASSPGGLGTPQREQFF. DNA of the CDR3: TGTGCCAGCTCACCCGGGGGGTTAGGGACGCCCCAAAGGGAGCAGTTCTTC.

This chain uses TRBV27 with TRBJ1-5, with D possibly matching TRBD1 (6 bases). V was clipped by 2 bases and J by 4 bases, with 9 bases between them. Germline CDR1 MNHEY, CDR2 SMNVEV (reference sequence). The CDR3 sequence is 14 residues long. The CDR3 loop reads CASSLRQGNQPQHF. The DNA for the CDR3 is TGTGCCAGCAGTTTAAGGCAGGGGAATCAGCCCCAGCATTTT.

The CDR3 protein is CASSLTRNTEAFF. The DNA for the CDR3 is TGTGCCAGCAGTTTAACGAGGAACACTGAAGCTTTCTTT. The V call is TRBV6-2 or TRBV6-3, the J call TRBJ1-1; D remains unclear. The CDR3 contains 13 residues. Trimming left V 4 bases short and J 1 base short, with 7 bases between. Germline CDR1 reads MNHEY; CDR2 reads SVGEGT.

The chain couples TRBV2 to TRBJ2-2, with D unclear. The V gene's germline CDR1 is SNHLY and CDR2 FYNNEI. V was trimmed by 5 bases and J by 3 bases, leaving 4 bases between them. The CDR3 has 12 residues. This CDR3 is CASSLYTGELFF. The CDR3 nucleotides are TGTGCCAGCAGTCTGTACACCGGGGAGCTGTTTTTT.

The chain is built from TRBV28 and TRBJ2-7; D possibly corresponds to TRBD1 (6 bases). The length of the CDR3 is 14 residues. Looked up from germline, CDR1 is MDHEN and CDR2 is SYDVKM. V was shortened by 6 bases and J by 2 bases, with 14 bases between the two germline ends. The CDR3 DNA sequence: TGTGCCAGCAGCGGACAGAGGGATGCCTACGAGCAGTACTTC. It specifies CASSGQRDAYEQYF.

The chain is built from TRBV5-1 and TRBJ2-3, with 11 bases aligning to TRBD2. CDR3 length equals 16 residues. V shed 4 bases, J shed 1 base, and the junction held 5 bases outside the gene matches. The germline V gene encodes CDR1 SGHRS and CDR2 YFSETQ. CDR3 loop: CASSPGLAERTDTQYF. The CDR3 bases are TGCGCCAGCAGCCCGGGACTAGCGGAACGCACAGATACGCAGTATTTT.

Comments on this clone: Germline and junction disagree at one end, which may indicate a read error. DNA of the CDR3: TGTGCCGGCAGTTTTGGGACTAGCGCCCACAATGAGCAGTTCTTC. Amino acid sequence: CAGSFGTSAHNEQFF. The rearrangement uses TRBV27 and TRBJ2-1; 10 nucleotides align to TRBD2. Germline assignment: CDR1 MNHEY and CDR2 SMNVEV (reference sequence). This CDR3 has 15 amino acids.

This chain connects TRBV28 to TRBJ2-1, with a tentative D call TRBD2 (7 bases). V was clipped by 2 bases and J by 1 base, with 12 bases between them. The CDR3 has 16 amino acids. Germline V lookup: CDR1 MDHEN, CDR2 SYDVKM. In DNA, the CDR3 is TGTGCCAGCAGTTTAGGGGGGGCTAGTTCCTACAATGAGCAGTTCTTC. Amino acids: CASSLGGASSYNEQFF.

A single count supports this clone. This chain joins TRBV5-1 and TRBJ1-1; 7 bases are a match to TRBD1. The CDR3 is 15 residues long. Germline V gene lookup returns CDR1 SGHRS and CDR2 YFSETQ. V lost 4 bases and J lost 3; bases outside the gene matches: 9. The CDR3 sequence: CASSKDRAGDTEAFF. As DNA, the CDR3 is TGCGCCAGCAGCAAAGACAGGGCTGGGGACACTGAAGCTTTCTTT.

This chain connects TRBV2 to TRBJ2-2; 9 nucleotides match TRBD1. V was clipped by 6 bases and J by 4 bases; unmatched bases: 15. The length of the CDR3 is 18 residues. Germline V CDR1 and CDR2: SNHLY, FYNNEI. CDR3 coding DNA: TGTGCCAGCAGCACCGGGACAGGGAAATGGGGCTTCACCGGGGAGCTGTTTTTT. This sequence encodes CASSTGTGKWGFTGELFF.